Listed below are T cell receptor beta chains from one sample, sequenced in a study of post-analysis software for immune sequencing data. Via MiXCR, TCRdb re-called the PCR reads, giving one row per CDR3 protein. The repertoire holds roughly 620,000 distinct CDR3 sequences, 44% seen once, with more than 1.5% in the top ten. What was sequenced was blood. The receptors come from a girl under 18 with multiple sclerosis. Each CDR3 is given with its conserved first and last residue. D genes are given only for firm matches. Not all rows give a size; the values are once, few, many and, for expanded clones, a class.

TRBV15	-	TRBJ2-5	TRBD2	TGTGCCACCAGCAGAGCGGGACTAGCGGTCGAGGAGACCCAGTACTTC	CATSRAGLAVEETQYF
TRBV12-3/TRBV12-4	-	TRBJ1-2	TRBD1	TGTGCCAGCAGTAAGACAGGGCCCGTGCGCACCTTC	CASSKTGPVRTF
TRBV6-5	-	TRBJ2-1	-	TGTGCCAGCAGAGCGCGAGTTAGCGGCTCCTACAATGAGCAGTTCTTC	CASRARVSGSYNEQFF
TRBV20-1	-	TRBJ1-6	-	TGCAGTGCTAGGGTCGGACAGAAGGGGAACCATTCACCCCTCCACTTT	CSARVGQKGNHSPLHF
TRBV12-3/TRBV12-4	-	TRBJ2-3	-	TGTGCCAGCAGGCCTATCTCAGATACGCAGTATTTT	CASRPISDTQYF
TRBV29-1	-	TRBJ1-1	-	TGCAGCGTATGCGGCAGGGTGAACACTGAAGCTTTCTTT	CSVCGRVNTEAFF
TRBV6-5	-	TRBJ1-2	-	TGTGCCAGCAGTTACTCTGTCCAGGGCGCGCCGCCGGCCCCCCTGACTAACTATGGCTACACCTTC	CASSYSVQGAPPAPLTNYGYTF
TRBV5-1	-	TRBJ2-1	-	TGCGCCAGCAGCTTATCGGGGGTCAACAATGAGCAGTTCTTC	CASSLSGVNNEQFF
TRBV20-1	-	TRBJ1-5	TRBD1	TGCAGTGCTTCTCGGACAGGGGGCAGGTGGAAGAGCAATCAGCCCCAGCATTTT	CSASRTGGRWKSNQPQHF
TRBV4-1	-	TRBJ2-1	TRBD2	TGCGCCAGCAGCCAAGTCCTAGCGGGAGGGGATGAGCAGTTCTTC	CASSQVLAGGDEQFF
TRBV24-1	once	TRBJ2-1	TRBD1	TGTGCCGCCAGTGATTTTAGGGGACAGTACAACGAGCAGTTCTTC	CAASDFRGQYNEQFF
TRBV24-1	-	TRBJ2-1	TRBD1	TGTGCCACCAGTGATTTGGGACAGGGGACTTACAATGAGCAGTTCTTC	CATSDLGQGTYNEQFF
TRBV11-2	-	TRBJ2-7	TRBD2	TGTGCCAGCAGCTTACTAGCGGCGCCTACCTACGAGCAGTACTTC	CASSLLAAPTYEQYF
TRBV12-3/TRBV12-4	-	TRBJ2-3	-	TGTGCCAGCACCTGGGGCACAGATGCGCAGTATTTT	CASTWGTDAQYF
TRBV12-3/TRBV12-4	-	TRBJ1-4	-	TGTGCCAGCAAGTGGACGGGCGATAATGAAAAACTGTTTTTT	CASKWTGDNEKLFF
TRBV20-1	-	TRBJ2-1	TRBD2	TGCAGTGCTATCGTCAAGCGGGAGTCATACAATGAGCAGTTCTTC	CSAIVKRESYNEQFF
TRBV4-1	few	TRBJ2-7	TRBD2	TGCGCCAGCAGCCAAGATGTTAGCGGGGGGGTGGGGGAGCAGTACTTC	CASSQDVSGGVGEQYF
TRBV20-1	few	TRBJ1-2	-	TGCAGTGCTGACCCCCGGGTCTCAAGTCGAGGCTACACCTTC	CSADPRVSSRGYTF
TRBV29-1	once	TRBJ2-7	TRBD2	TGCAGCGTTGAAAAACGACTAGCGGGGTCCTACGAGCAGTACTTC	CSVEKRLAGSYEQYF
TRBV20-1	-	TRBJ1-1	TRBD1	TGCAGTGCTAGAGGACAGGGTTTAGGCACTGAAGCTTTCTTT	CSARGQGLGTEAFF
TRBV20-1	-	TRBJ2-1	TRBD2	TGCAGTGCTAGAGAGTCTACTAGCGGGGTAGGGGGGGAGCAGTTCTTC	CSARESTSGVGGEQFF
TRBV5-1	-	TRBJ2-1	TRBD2	TGCGCCAGCAGAGAGACTAGCGGGAGGGACAATGAGCAGTTCTTC	CASRETSGRDNEQFF
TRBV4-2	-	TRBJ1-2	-	TGTGCCAGCAGCCAAGTTGATCCAGGGACCTATGGCTACACCTTC	CASSQVDPGTYGYTF
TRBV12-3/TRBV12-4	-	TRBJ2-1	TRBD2	TGTGCCAGCAGTTTACAGCGGGGCCCCTACAATGAGCAGTTCTTC	CASSLQRGPYNEQFF
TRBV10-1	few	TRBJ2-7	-	TGCGCCAGCAGTGCGTCGGGGTCCGTTGACGAGCAGTACTTC	CASSASGSVDEQYF
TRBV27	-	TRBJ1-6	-	TGTGCCAGCAGAACAGGGTTTACTTCACCCCTCCACTTT	CASRTGFTSPLHF
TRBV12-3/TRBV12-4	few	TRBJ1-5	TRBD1	TGTGCCAGCAGCCTTAACAGGGGTGGCAATCAGCCCCAGCATTTT	CASSLNRGGNQPQHF
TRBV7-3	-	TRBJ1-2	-	TGTGCCAGCAGCTTTTCAGGGACCGATGGCTACACCTTC	CASSFSGTDGYTF
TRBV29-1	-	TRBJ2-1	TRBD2	TGCAGCGTTGAAGAGCGGGGGGCGGGGTACAATGAGCAGTTCTTC	CSVEERGAGYNEQFF
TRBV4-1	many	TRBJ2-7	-	TGCGCCAGCAGCCAAGATCTGAGGGAGCAGTACTTC	CASSQDLREQYF
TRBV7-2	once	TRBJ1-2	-	TGTGCCAGCAGCTTAGCGCGGACCCATAACTATGGCTACACCTTC	CASSLARTHNYGYTF
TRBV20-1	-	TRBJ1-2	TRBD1	TGCAGTGCTAGAGAACCGGGACAGTATGGCTACACCTTC	CSAREPGQYGYTF
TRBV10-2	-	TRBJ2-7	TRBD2	TGCGCCAGCCGGCCGGGGAGCGGGAGTTCCTACGAGCAGTACTTC	CASRPGSGSSYEQYF
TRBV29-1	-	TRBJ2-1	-	TGCAGCGTTCAGGGCTCCTACAATGAGCAGTTCTTC	CSVQGSYNEQFF
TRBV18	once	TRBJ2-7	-	TGTGCCAGCTCCCCAGCGCTCGACGACGAGCAGTACTTC	CASSPALDDEQYF
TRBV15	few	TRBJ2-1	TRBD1	TGTGCCACCAGCAGAGCCCAGGGACAGGGGGCGCGGAATGAGCAGTTCTTC	CATSRAQGQGARNEQFF
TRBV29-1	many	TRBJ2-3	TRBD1	TGCAGCGTACTAACAGGGGGCGCCTTGAGAGATACGCAGTATTTT	CSVLTGGALRDTQYF
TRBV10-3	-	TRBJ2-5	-	TGTGCCATCAGTGAGTCTTTGCCAGGGGAAGAGACCCAGTACTTC	CAISESLPGEETQYF
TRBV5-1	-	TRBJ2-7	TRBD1	TGCGCCAGCAGCTATTACCGGGACAGGAGCTCCTACGAGCAGTACTTC	CASSYYRDRSSYEQYF
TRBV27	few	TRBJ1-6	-	TGTGCCAGCAGTTTGCAGGACCCAGTCAAATCACCCCTCCACTTT	CASSLQDPVKSPLHF
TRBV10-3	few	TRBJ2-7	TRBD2	TGTGCCATCAGTCCCTTGGCGGGAGGGCCCTCCTACGAGCAGTACTTC	CAISPLAGGPSYEQYF
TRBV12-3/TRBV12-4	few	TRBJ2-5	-	TGTGCCAGCAGTTTGTGGAACCAAGAGACCCAGTACTTC	CASSLWNQETQYF
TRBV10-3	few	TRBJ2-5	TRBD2	TGTGCCATCAGTGATGGCGGGAGAGACCAAGAGACCCAGTACTTC	CAISDGGRDQETQYF
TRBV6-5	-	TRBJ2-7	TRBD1	TGTGCCAGCAGTTCTATCTGGACAGGGTCCTACGAGCAGAACTTC	CASSSIWTGSYEQNF
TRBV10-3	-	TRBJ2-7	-	TGTGCCATCAGTGACAACTCCAAGACCTACGAGCAGTACTTC	CAISDNSKTYEQYF